This is a list of T cell receptor beta chains from one sample in a study of blood T cells in healthy people across ages. From the 5' RACE reads, TCRdb called clonotypes with MiXCR, one entry per CDR3 protein. The sample shows over a million distinct CDR3 sequences, around two fifths of them seen only once. Sample: blood. These receptors were taken from a woman younger than 35 in good health. Each CDR3 is given with its conserved first and last residue. D genes are given only for firm matches. Some rows have no size entry. The others give once, few or many, or a class for an expanded clone.

V	J	D	size	DNA	CDR3
TRBV12-3/TRBV12-4	TRBJ2-5	NA	many	TGTGCCAGCAGCCAGTACCAAGAGACCCAGTACTTC	CASSQYQETQYF
TRBV7-9	TRBJ2-1	TRBD2	NA	TGTGCCAGCAGCCGACCGGGACTAGCGGCGGAGCAGTTCTTC	CASSRPGLAAEQFF
TRBV20-1	TRBJ1-2	NA	few	TGCAGTTTTACTAGGGACTACATCCCCTATGGCTACACCTTC	CSFTRDYIPYGYTF
TRBV20-1	TRBJ1-1	NA	NA	TGCAGTGCTATGCGGGATTGTGAAGCTTTCTTT	CSAMRDCEAFF
TRBV10-3	TRBJ2-5	NA	few	TGTGCCATCAGTGATCGCGGGCGGAAAGAGACCCAGTACTTC	CAISDRGRKETQYF
TRBV6-4	TRBJ1-2	NA	NA	TGTGCCAGCAGTGCCTGGTCGGCCAGGGGTGGCTACACCTTC	CASSAWSARGGYTF
TRBV4-1	TRBJ2-1	NA	few	TGCGCCAGCAGCCAAGACCCTCCGCGCGCCCCTTTCGGGGAGCAGTTCTTC	CASSQDPPRAPFGEQFF
TRBV6-1	TRBJ2-3	NA	NA	TGTGCCAGCAGTCTCCGGGACGGTGATACGCAGTATTTT	CASSLRDGDTQYF
TRBV20-1	TRBJ2-7	TRBD2	NA	TGCAGTGCTGGACTAGCGGGACTTCTTTCCTACAATGAGCAGTACTTC	CSAGLAGLLSYNEQYF
TRBV12-3/TRBV12-4	TRBJ2-7	NA	few	TGTGCCAGCAGTTTTTGGAGTTCCGAGCAGTACTTC	CASSFWSSEQYF
TRBV27	TRBJ1-2	NA	NA	TGTGCCAGCAGTTTAAGGGCGGCACTTAACTATGGCTACACCTTC	CASSLRAALNYGYTF
TRBV3-1	TRBJ2-5	NA	NA	TGTGCCAGCAGCCAAGAGGGAAGGACTGGGGAGACCCAGTACTTC	CASSQEGRTGETQYF
TRBV2	TRBJ1-2	NA	NA	TGTGCCAGCAGTGATTTTATGGCAGGGGCCTCTGGCGGCTACACCTTC	CASSDFMAGASGGYTF
TRBV3-1	TRBJ2-1	NA	NA	TGTGCCAGCAGCCAAAACCAAGGGGGGGGATCCTACAATGAGCAGTTCTTC	CASSQNQGGGSYNEQFF
TRBV27	TRBJ2-4	TRBD1	NA	TGTGCCAGCAGTCCCCTCTGGGGACAGCTAGCCAAAAACATTCAGTACTTC	CASSPLWGQLAKNIQYF
TRBV9	TRBJ2-1	TRBD1	NA	TGTGCCAGCAGCGAACCAGGGGGCTTTAATTCTGAGCAGTTCTTC	CASSEPGGFNSEQFF
TRBV5-1	TRBJ1-2	NA	NA	TGCGCCAGCAGCGACAACAGGCGAGATTATGGCTACACCTTC	CASSDNRRDYGYTF
TRBV20-1	TRBJ2-7	TRBD1	few	TGCAGTGCTAGGGATTCCGGGACAGGGTCCCTCGAGCAGTACTTC	CSARDSGTGSLEQYF
TRBV7-2	TRBJ2-1	TRBD2	NA	TGTGCCAGCAGCCCCCTTGGGGCCAGCGGGAGCCTTTTCCGCAATGAGCAGTTCTTC	CASSPLGASGSLFRNEQFF
TRBV7-2	TRBJ2-3	NA	NA	TGTGCCAGCAGCACGTACAGGGATACGCAGTATTTT	CASSTYRDTQYF
TRBV3-1	TRBJ2-7	NA	NA	TGTGCCAGCAGTAGCGGTAATACCTACGAGCAGTACTTC	CASSSGNTYEQYF
TRBV5-1	TRBJ2-7	TRBD1	NA	TGCGCCAGCAGTTCCGCCGGGCAGGGGGCCAACGAGCAGTACTTC	CASSSAGQGANEQYF
TRBV10-3	TRBJ1-2	NA	NA	TGTGCCATCAGTGAGGGGTTCTACTACGGCTACACCTTC	CAISEGFYYGYTF
TRBV6-5	TRBJ1-1	NA	NA	TGTGCCAGCAGTTACTCTGGGGGGACAAACACTGAAGCTTTCTTT	CASSYSGGTNTEAFF
TRBV5-1	TRBJ1-2	NA	NA	TGCGCCAGCAGCTTTGAGGGGACCTATGGCTACACCTTC	CASSFEGTYGYTF
TRBV4-1	TRBJ2-7	NA	NA	TGCGCCAGCAGCCAAGCGGGCGCCACCTCCGAGCAGTACTTC	CASSQAGATSEQYF
TRBV7-8	TRBJ1-5	NA	NA	TGTGGCAGCAGCTTAGGTGCGAGCAATCAGCCCCAGCATTTT	CGSSLGASNQPQHF